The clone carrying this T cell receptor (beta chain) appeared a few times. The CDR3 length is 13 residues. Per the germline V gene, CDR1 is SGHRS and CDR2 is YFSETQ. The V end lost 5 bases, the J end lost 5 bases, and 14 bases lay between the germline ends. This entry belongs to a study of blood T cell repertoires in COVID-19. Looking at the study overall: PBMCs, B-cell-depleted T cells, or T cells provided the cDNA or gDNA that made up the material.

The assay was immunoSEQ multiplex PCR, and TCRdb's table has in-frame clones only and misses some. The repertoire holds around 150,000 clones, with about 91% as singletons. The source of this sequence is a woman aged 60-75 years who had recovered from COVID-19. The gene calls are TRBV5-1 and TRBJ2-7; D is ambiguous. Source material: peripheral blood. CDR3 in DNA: TGCGCCAGCAGTGAGACTGTACGCGACGAGCAGTACTTC. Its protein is CASSETVRDEQYF.